Listed below are T cell receptor beta chains from one sample, sequenced in a study of CXCR3-negative and CXCR3-positive naive CD8 T cells. TCRdb re-called the 5' RACE reads; one entry per CDR3 protein, DNA not given. This sample's clone table lists 70,000 to 100,000 distinct CDR3 sequences. The specimen was naive CXCR3- CD8+ T cells from blood. Every receptor here comes from a human donor in good health. Some clones in this sample may be carry-over from other donors' samples. Both conserved end residues are part of each CDR3. The order of the fields is V gene, CDR3 length, clone size, J gene, CDR3 protein. Expanded clones get a size class; other rows say once, few or many, or leave the size out.

V gene: TRBV7-8; CDR3 length: 16; clone size: NA; J gene: TRBJ1-1; CDR3 protein: CASSPPGELIDTEAFF
V gene: TRBV29-1; CDR3 length: 14; clone size: NA; J gene: TRBJ2-3; CDR3 protein: CSVDLRLDWDTQYF
V gene: TRBV29-1; CDR3 length: 19; clone size: NA; J gene: TRBJ2-1; CDR3 protein: CSVEAVGTRTVSSYNEQFF
V gene: TRBV20-1; CDR3 length: 12; clone size: NA; J gene: TRBJ2-7; CDR3 protein: CSARDSSYEQYF
V gene: TRBV7-9; CDR3 length: 15; clone size: NA; J gene: TRBJ1-2; CDR3 protein: CASSSPRGDTTGYTF
V gene: TRBV20-1; CDR3 length: 16; clone size: medium-sized; J gene: TRBJ2-7; CDR3 protein: CSASRSGGASRHEQYF
V gene: TRBV29-1; CDR3 length: 12; clone size: NA; J gene: TRBJ1-5; CDR3 protein: CSALLQGGPQHF
V gene: TRBV7-9; CDR3 length: 15; clone size: NA; J gene: TRBJ2-5; CDR3 protein: CASSHQQGELETQYF
V gene: TRBV29-1; CDR3 length: 14; clone size: NA; J gene: TRBJ2-2; CDR3 protein: CSADTSGGTGELFF
V gene: TRBV7-9; CDR3 length: 12; clone size: NA; J gene: TRBJ2-1; CDR3 protein: CASSPGVNEQFF
V gene: TRBV7-9; CDR3 length: 15; clone size: NA; J gene: TRBJ1-1; CDR3 protein: CASSPYRGMNTEAFF
V gene: TRBV29-1; CDR3 length: 14; clone size: NA; J gene: TRBJ2-2; CDR3 protein: CSVTGTSEYGELFF
V gene: TRBV12-3/TRBV12-4; CDR3 length: 14; clone size: NA; J gene: TRBJ1-2; CDR3 protein: CASSLGPISYGYTF
V gene: TRBV20-1; CDR3 length: 14; clone size: NA; J gene: TRBJ2-7; CDR3 protein: CSAARDRAFYEQYF
V gene: TRBV7-3; CDR3 length: 13; clone size: NA; J gene: TRBJ1-1; CDR3 protein: CASSFTDNTEAFF
V gene: TRBV15; CDR3 length: 13; clone size: NA; J gene: TRBJ2-7; CDR3 protein: CATSIDSSYEQYF
V gene: TRBV21-1; CDR3 length: 15; clone size: NA; J gene: TRBJ1-4; CDR3 protein: CASSKEPDPNEKLFF
V gene: TRBV6-5; CDR3 length: 15; clone size: NA; J gene: TRBJ1-2; CDR3 protein: CASSLQGRANYGYTF
V gene: TRBV5-1; CDR3 length: 14; clone size: NA; J gene: TRBJ2-7; CDR3 protein: CASSLVQGTYEQYF
V gene: TRBV4-3; CDR3 length: 16; clone size: NA; J gene: TRBJ2-3; CDR3 protein: CASSQARLAAGNTQYF
V gene: TRBV7-2; CDR3 length: 13; clone size: NA; J gene: TRBJ2-1; CDR3 protein: CASSSWTSDEQFF
V gene: TRBV29-1; CDR3 length: 15; clone size: NA; J gene: TRBJ2-3; CDR3 protein: CSVDPQDRDTDTQYF
V gene: TRBV4-3; CDR3 length: 15; clone size: NA; J gene: TRBJ2-5; CDR3 protein: CASSQGQGFQETQYF
V gene: TRBV20-1; CDR3 length: 16; clone size: NA; J gene: TRBJ2-5; CDR3 protein: CSARALRAANQETQYF
V gene: TRBV29-1; CDR3 length: 12; clone size: NA; J gene: TRBJ2-7; CDR3 protein: CSGRDLQYEQYF
V gene: TRBV12-3/TRBV12-4; CDR3 length: 12; clone size: NA; J gene: TRBJ2-1; CDR3 protein: CASSPNYHEQFF
V gene: TRBV2; CDR3 length: 14; clone size: NA; J gene: TRBJ1-2; CDR3 protein: CASGNRQGAGGYTF
V gene: TRBV28; CDR3 length: 16; clone size: NA; J gene: TRBJ2-7; CDR3 protein: CASSSLVPSQLDEQYF
V gene: TRBV23-1; CDR3 length: 15; clone size: NA; J gene: TRBJ2-3; CDR3 protein: CASDQLAGGPDTQYF